This T cell receptor (beta chain) was sequenced in a study of blood T cell repertoires in COVID-19. Germline V gene sequence: CDR1 SGHRS, CDR2 YFSETQ. The CDR3 totals 15 residues. After removal of 4 bases from V and 3 bases from J, the junction contained 10 bases not matched to a gene. The data were produced by immunoSEQ multiplex PCR, yet TCRdb's version contains in-frame clones alone and is incomplete. Here the sample spans about 150,000 clones, approximately 84% being singletons. V and J are TRBV5-1 and TRBJ2-7; 7 bases are a match to TRBD1. The specimen was peripheral blood. The clonotype was recovered from a man aged 18-30 years with active or convalescent COVID-19. The DNA of the CDR3 is TGCGCCAGCAGCACCACGGGACAGCGATACTACGAGCAGTACTTC. Residues: CASSTTGQRYYEQYF.